A single sample gave rise to the 5 T cell receptor beta chains below, sequenced in a study of T cell responses to AZD1222 COVID-19 vaccine. Clones were sequenced by immunoSEQ multiplex PCR, and TCRdb holds only the in-frame ones, with some missing. The sample shows under 110,000 clones, 90% of them seen only once. The sequences come from peripheral blood, collected 28 days after the second AZD1222 dose. The origin of the receptors is an adult who received the AZD1222 COVID-19 vaccine.

V and J are TRBV19 and TRBJ2-7; D is uncertain. Germline V CDR1 and CDR2: LNHDA, SQIVND (reference sequence). V was shortened by 8 bases and J by 0 bases, with 17 bases between the two germline ends. The CDR3 extends over 15 amino acids. CDR3 in DNA: TGTGCCAGTTCCCCAGGAGCGCATAGCTCCTACGAGCAGTACTTC. This gives the protein CASSPGAHSSYEQYF.

The chain couples TRBV6-4 to TRBJ1-5; D remains unclear. V dropped 2 bases and J dropped 5 bases, with 10 bases sitting between them. The CDR3 contains 14 residues. Germline V lookup: CDR1 MRHNA, CDR2 SNTAGT. DNA for the CDR3: TGTGCCAGCAGTGACGTGGGCAGGTATCAGCCCCAGCATTTT. Amino acid sequence: CASSDVGRYQPQHF.

V gene TRBV27 combines with J gene TRBJ1-1, with D unresolved. Germline CDR1 MNHEY, CDR2 SMNVEV (reference sequence). This CDR3 contains 16 residues. Between the trimmed V and J ends, which lost 1 base and 7 bases, there was a span of 19 bases. The CDR3 loop is CASSLFSAGGNGEAFF. DNA for the CDR3: TGTGCCAGCAGTTTATTTTCGGCAGGAGGTAACGGTGAAGCTTTCTTT.

The chain employs TRBV7-9 and TRBJ2-2; a possible D gene is TRBD2 (5 bases). The CDR3 runs to 14 residues. Trimming pared 4 bases from V and 4 bases from J, leaving 10 bases between. Germline V gene lookup returns CDR1 SEHNR and CDR2 FQNEAQ (reference sequence). The CDR3 region has the DNA TGTGCCAGCAGCTCCCGGGATTTCACCGGGGAGCTGTTTTTT. Amino acids: CASSSRDFTGELFF.

The chain uses TRBV10-3 and TRBJ2-3; 7 positions match TRBD2. The germline gives CDR1 ENHRY, CDR2 SYGVKD. This CDR3 has 14 residues. Unmatched junction bases numbered 4, after V lost 6 bases and J lost 1 base. The CDR3 sequence: CAISPSGGTDTQYF. CDR3 in DNA: TGTGCCATCAGCCCTAGCGGCGGCACAGATACGCAGTATTTT.